A single sample gave rise to the 30 T cell receptor beta chains below, sequenced in a study of blood T cell repertoires in COVID-19. Some clones are missing from TCRdb's copy, which holds only in-frame ones; the method was immunoSEQ multiplex PCR. The sample yields roughly 68,000 clones, approximately 87% seen once. Sequencing was performed on peripheral blood. The receptor set was obtained from a woman over 75 with acute or convalescent COVID-19.

The chain recombines TRBV30 with TRBJ1-6; D is uncertain. The V gene lost 2 bases and the J gene lost 10 bases, with 12 bases spanning the gap. This CDR3 has 13 residues. The germline gives CDR1 GTSNPN, CDR2 SVGIG (reference sequence). The CDR3 DNA reads TGTGCCTGGAGTTTCGGGGTCGACTCACCCCTCCACTTT. Translation gives CAWSFGVDSPLHF.

V and J are TRBV12-5 and TRBJ1-2; 7 bases fit TRBD1. Germline lookup yields CDR1 LGHNT and CDR2 FRNRAP. The CDR3 spans 13 residues. The V gene end was trimmed by 6 bases and the J gene end by 5 bases; junction bases not matched to a gene: 6. The chain's CDR3 is CASGKDRSYGYTF. CDR3 in DNA: TGTGCTAGTGGAAAGGACAGGAGTTATGGCTACACCTTC.

This clone has just a few counts. This sample also contains other DNA sequences that code for the same CDR3. The chain recombines TRBV5-1 with TRBJ2-3; tentative D call: TRBD2 (6 bases). Trimming left V 2 bases short and J 0 bases short, with 13 bases between. CDR1 is SGHRS and CDR2 is YFSETQ in the germline V gene. The CDR3 runs 16 residues. The CDR3 here is CASSLNGRTSTDTQYF. CDR3 in DNA: TGCGCCAGCAGCTTAAACGGGAGAACTAGCACAGATACGCAGTATTTT.

The rearrangement links TRBV5-6 to TRBJ2-5; weak D call: TRBD1 (5 bases). The V and J ends lost 4 bases and 5 bases respectively, with 18 bases between them. CDR1 SGHDT and CDR2 YYEEEE come from the germline V gene. This CDR3 has 15 residues. The CDR3 spells CASSTNGQRRETQYF. As DNA, the CDR3 is TGTGCCAGCAGCACAAATGGACAACGACGGGAGACCCAGTACTTC.

The chain combines TRBV19 with TRBJ1-1; D gene ambiguous. V lost 6 bases and J 2 bases, leaving 16 bases between the germline ends. Germline CDR1 LNHDA, CDR2 SQIVND (reference sequence). CDR3 length: 15 residues. The CDR3 reads CASSLRGQPNTEAFF. CDR3 in DNA: TGTGCCAGTAGCTTACGTGGGCAGCCTAACACTGAAGCTTTCTTT.

This rearrangement joins TRBV5-4 to TRBJ2-2; TRBD2 matches at 7 bases. Germline-derived CDR1 and CDR2 are SGHNT and YYREEE (reference sequence). The CDR3 length is 16 residues. With V trimmed by 3 bases and J by 5 bases, 10 bases remained unmatched. Here the CDR3 DNA reads TGTGCCAGCAGCTCCCCACTAGCGAGGGGAACCGGGGAGCTGTTTTTT. Amino acid sequence: CASSSPLARGTGELFF.

This clone has only one observation. The chain is built from TRBV10-3 and TRBJ1-2; no definite D call. V lost 2 bases, J lost 6 bases, and 13 bases lay in between. This CDR3 region has 14 residues. Germline-derived CDR1 and CDR2 are ENHRY and SYGVKD. The CDR3 loop reads CAISEVGRRDGYTF. The CDR3, as DNA: TGTGCCATCAGTGAGGTGGGGAGACGGGATGGCTACACCTTC.

The chain combines TRBV11-3 with TRBJ1-1; no firm D call. The CDR3 sequence is 16 residues long. Germline-derived CDR1 and CDR2 are SGHNT and YENEEA. Deletions cut 2 bases from V and 7 bases from J, with 20 bases between. The CDR3 DNA follows: TGTGCCAGCAGCTTACGGCAGGCGCTTGGGTCTGGTGAAGCTTTCTTT. Its protein product is CASSLRQALGSGEAFF.

This chain joins TRBV14 and TRBJ2-3, with D perhaps TRBD2 (5 bases). The CDR3 length is 11 residues. Trimming removed 4 bases at V and 7 bases at J, with 6 bases between. Germline lookup yields CDR1 SGHDN and CDR2 FVKESK. Written as DNA, the CDR3 is TGTGCCAGCAGCCCGGGGTATACGCAGTATTTT. It translates to CASSPGYTQYF.

This clone was detected only a few times. The rearrangement uses TRBV5-1 and TRBJ2-3, with TRBD2 matching over 9 bases. V lost 4 bases, J lost 6 bases, and 9 bases stayed unmatched. The CDR3 is made up of 15 amino acids. The germline gives CDR1 SGHRS, CDR2 YFSETQ. This CDR3 is CASSRAAGGMDTQYF. The DNA of the CDR3 is TGCGCCAGCAGCCGAGCAGCGGGGGGAATGGATACGCAGTATTTT.

V usage is TRBV9 and J usage is TRBJ2-7; the match to TRBD2 covers 7 bases. CDR3 length equals 16 residues. After removal of 4 bases from V and 4 bases from J, the junction contained 14 bases not matched to a gene. In germline, CDR1 is SGDLS, CDR2 YYNGEE. The CDR3 nucleotides read TGTGCCAGCAGCCCTCGATCGACTAGCCAGTTTTACGAGCAGTACTTC. Translating gives CASSPRSTSQFYEQYF.

The chain carries TRBV6-2 or TRBV6-3 and TRBJ1-6; no firm D call. V gave up 6 bases and J gave up 6 bases, with 9 bases separating them. The CDR3 totals 13 residues. Germline assignment: CDR1 MNHEY and CDR2 SVGEGT. The chain's CDR3 is CASSLDTNSPLHF. Written as DNA, the CDR3 is TGTGCCAGCAGCTTAGACACTAATTCACCCCTCCACTTT.

The V gene is TRBV4-2, the J gene TRBJ2-1, with 10 bases lining up with TRBD1. This CDR3 region has 16 residues. Germline V gene sequence: CDR1 LGHNA, CDR2 YNFKEQ. With 2 bases clipped from V and 5 bases from J, the junction kept 6 bases outside the gene matches. The chain's CDR3 is CASSQSWGQGNNEQFF. The CDR3 nucleotides read TGTGCCAGCAGCCAATCTTGGGGACAGGGGAACAATGAGCAGTTCTTC.

The chain employs TRBV5-1 and TRBJ2-7; D gene uncertain. With 0 bases removed from V and 7 bases from J, the gap between germline ends came to 14 bases. The V gene's germline CDR1 is SGHRS and CDR2 YFSETQ. This CDR3 has 14 amino acids. The DNA for the CDR3 is TGCGCCAGCAGCTTGGGTCCAGCGTCGGATGAGCAGTACTTC. Residues: CASSLGPASDEQYF.

This sequence joins TRBV4-1 and TRBJ1-4, with TRBD1 identical over 7 bases. The CDR3 loop spans 15 amino acids. The germline V gene has CDR1 MGHRA and CDR2 YSYEKL. The junction had 7 bases not matched to a gene; V was cut back by 4 bases and J by 5 bases. Here the CDR3 reads CASSLGQALNEKLFF. The CDR3 DNA sequence: TGCGCCAGCAGCCTAGGACAGGCGTTGAATGAAAAACTGTTTTTT.

This clone showed up many times. This chain links TRBV10-3 with TRBJ1-5; 9 bases match TRBD1. The CDR3 length is 13 residues. Germline V lookup: CDR1 ENHRY, CDR2 SYGVKD. With 4 bases clipped from V and 5 bases from J, the junction kept 0 bases outside the gene matches. The CDR3 nucleotides read TGTGCCATCAGTGGACAGGGGGATCAGCCCCAGCATTTT. Translating it yields CAISGQGDQPQHF.

The CDR3 region is CASSEGASNQPQHF. CDR3 coding DNA: TGCGCCAGCAGTGAGGGGGCCAGCAATCAGCCCCAGCATTTT. The genes are TRBV10-2 and TRBJ1-5; weak D call: TRBD1 (5 bases). From germline, CDR1 is WSHSY and CDR2 SAAADI. The CDR3 is 14 residues long. V dropped 2 bases and J dropped 1 base, with 6 bases sitting between them.

The chain links TRBV15 to TRBJ2-1, with 11 bases lining up with TRBD2. The CDR3 covers 14 residues. Germline trimming cut 0 bases from V and 9 bases from J; bases unmatched to any gene: 1. Germline V gives CDR1 LNHNV, CDR2 YYDKDF (reference sequence). The DNA for the CDR3 is TGTGCCACCAGCAGAGATGGACTAGCGGGTGAGCAGTTCTTC. Amino acids: CATSRDGLAGEQFF.

CDR3 in DNA: TGTGCCACCAGTGCAGGCTCAGTAACTGGGGCCAACGTCCTGACTTTC. Its protein is CATSAGSVTGANVLTF. The chain has TRBV24-1 and TRBJ2-6; D unresolved. The V gene's germline CDR1 is KGHDR and CDR2 SFDVKD. The ends were cut back, 5 bases at V and 2 bases at J, with 12 bases in the middle. The CDR3 has 16 amino acids.

V and J are TRBV12-3 or TRBV12-4 and TRBJ1-5; D is undetermined. The ends were cut back, 3 bases at V and 3 bases at J, with 6 bases in the middle. This CDR3 is built from 13 residues. The CDR3 here is CASSFGDNQPQHF. The DNA of the CDR3 is TGTGCCAGCAGTTTTGGAGACAATCAGCCCCAGCATTTT.

The chain couples TRBV5-1 to TRBJ2-4; 7 bases line up with TRBD1. The length of the CDR3 is 18 residues. J lost 3 bases, V lost 2 bases, and 14 bases had no gene match. Germline CDR1 is SGHRS and CDR2 is YFSETQ. CDR3 residues: CASSFGTAISFDKNIQYF. Written as DNA, the CDR3 is TGCGCCAGCAGCTTCGGGACAGCGATCTCTTTCGACAAAAACATTCAGTACTTC.

V usage is TRBV18 and J usage is TRBJ2-7; no firm D call. This CDR3 is built from 14 residues. The germline V gene encodes CDR1 KGHSH and CDR2 LQKENI. Trimming took off 2 bases at V and 1 base at J, with 9 bases between the two ends. The CDR3: CASSPAQSSYEQYF. CDR3 in DNA: TGTGCCAGCTCACCAGCACAGAGTTCCTACGAGCAGTACTTC.

This sequence joins TRBV2 and TRBJ2-3, with D maybe TRBD2 (6 bases). Trimming took off 8 bases at V and 2 bases at J, with 20 bases between the two ends. This CDR3 comprises 16 residues. Germline V lookup: CDR1 SNHLY, CDR2 FYNNEI. CDR3 residues: CASPPRDSLPTDTQYF. CDR3 DNA: TGTGCCAGCCCTCCTCGGGACTCCTTACCCACAGATACGCAGTATTTT.

The V and J genes are TRBV10-3 and TRBJ2-2; 15 bases are a match to TRBD2. Germline V gene data show CDR1 as ENHRY and CDR2 as SYGVKD. The ends lost 5 bases at V and 2 bases at J; junction bases unmatched: 3. The CDR3 length is 17 residues. This CDR3 reads CAISRTSGRANTGELFF. CDR3 in DNA: TGTGCCATCAGTAGGACTAGCGGGAGGGCTAACACCGGGGAGCTGTTTTTT.

The chain combines TRBV28 with TRBJ2-7; possible D gene TRBD2, 7 bases. The germline V gene has CDR1 MDHEN and CDR2 SYDVKM. The CDR3 covers 15 residues. V was trimmed by 6 bases and J by 2 bases, leaving 17 bases between them. In nucleotides, the CDR3 is TGTGCCAGCAGACCGGGGGGCTTTCCCGCCTACGAGCAGTACTTC. It yields the protein CASRPGGFPAYEQYF.

V is TRBV7-3 and J is TRBJ2-5; 7 nucleotides align to TRBD1. The V and J ends lost 4 bases and 4 bases, in that order; junction bases with no gene match: 3. CDR1 is SGHTA, CDR2 FQGTGA, per germline. CDR3 size: 13 residues. The CDR3 protein is CASSSNRGETQYF. In DNA form, the CDR3 reads TGTGCCAGCAGCTCGAACAGGGGAGAGACCCAGTACTTC. The full variable domain, rest sourced from reference TRBV7-3 and TRBJ2-5, is GAGVSQTPSNKVTEKGKYVELRCDPISGHTALYWYRQSLGQGPEFLIYFQGTGAADDSGLPNDRFFAVRPEGSVSTLKIQRTERGDSAVYLCASSSNRGETQYFGPGTRLLVL.

CDR3 coding DNA: TGTGCCAGCAGTCCTACCGGGACAGGGGTCGAAAAACTGTTTTTT. As protein: CASSPTGTGVEKLFF. This chain joins TRBV6-4 and TRBJ1-4; 10 bases match TRBD1. After removal of 5 bases from V and 8 bases from J, the junction contained 8 bases not matched to a gene. The length of the CDR3 is 15 residues. CDR1 is MRHNA and CDR2 is SNTAGT in the germline V gene.

This clone was counted a few times. The chain recombines TRBV6-5 with TRBJ2-5; maybe TRBD2 (6 bases). The germline V and J ends were trimmed by 10 bases and 2 bases, with 11 bases remaining between them. Germline-derived CDR1 and CDR2 are MNHEY and SVGAGI. The CDR3 totals 12 residues. Here the CDR3 reads CATVGTQETQYF. The CDR3 DNA sequence: TGTGCCACCGTCGGGACTCAAGAGACCCAGTACTTC.

This rearrangement joins TRBV3-1 (or the pseudogene TRBV3-2) to TRBJ2-7; D gene ambiguous. CDR1 and CDR2 from the germline V gene are LGHDT and YNNKEL (reference sequence). The V end was cut by 0 bases, the J end by 1 base, with 10 bases between. The CDR3 contains 15 residues. The DNA for the CDR3 is TGTGCCAGCAGCCAAGAAGTAGTTGTTTCCTACGAGCAGTACTTC. This encodes CASSQEVVVSYEQYF.

This clone has a single count. This chain connects TRBV3-1 (or the pseudogene TRBV3-2) to TRBJ1-4; 7 bases map to TRBD1. The trim removed 8 bases at V and 6 bases at J, leaving 12 bases unmatched. CDR3 size: 15 residues. Germline values: CDR1 LGHDT, CDR2 YNNKEL (reference sequence). The chain's CDR3 is CASGGGVTGDEKLFF. Here the CDR3 DNA reads TGTGCCAGCGGTGGGGGCGTAACAGGGGATGAAAAACTGTTTTTT.